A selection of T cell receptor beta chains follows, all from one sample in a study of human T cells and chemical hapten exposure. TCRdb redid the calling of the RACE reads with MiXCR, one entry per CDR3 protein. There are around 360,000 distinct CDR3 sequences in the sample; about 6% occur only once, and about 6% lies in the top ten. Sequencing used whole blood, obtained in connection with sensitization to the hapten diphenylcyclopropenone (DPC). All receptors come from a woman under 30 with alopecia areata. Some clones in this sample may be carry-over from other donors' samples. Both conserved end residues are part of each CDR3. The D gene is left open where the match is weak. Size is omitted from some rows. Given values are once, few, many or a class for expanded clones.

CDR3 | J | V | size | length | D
CASSGALGNIQYF | TRBJ2-4 | TRBV28 | few | 13 | -
CASGREGAGNTIYF | TRBJ1-3 | TRBV2 | few | 14 | -
CASSQEGQSLSTDTQYF | TRBJ2-3 | TRBV4-1 | few | 17 | -
CASSLWTGGDTEAFF | TRBJ1-1 | TRBV5-1 | many | 15 | TRBD1
CASSLGELRDQPQHF | TRBJ1-5 | TRBV6-2/TRBV6-3 | - | 15 | -
CSAPPGGFADEQYF | TRBJ2-7 | TRBV20-1 | - | 14 | TRBD2
CASSLPPQGEQFF | TRBJ2-1 | TRBV5-4 | many | 13 | -
CASSPARTGDYGYTF | TRBJ1-2 | TRBV4-3 | many | 15 | TRBD1
CASSSITDGTGNPYGYTF | TRBJ1-2 | TRBV13 | few | 18 | TRBD1
CAISAPGQGDEKLFF | TRBJ1-4 | TRBV10-3 | many | 15 | TRBD1
CSTWSASGGDNEQFF | TRBJ2-1 | TRBV29-1 | few | 15 | TRBD2
CASSHTGQNTEAFF | TRBJ1-1 | TRBV4-3 | many | 14 | -
CAIQEFANTGELFF | TRBJ2-2 | TRBV6-5 | few | 14 | -
CASGPEQGTDEQYF | TRBJ2-7 | TRBV9 | once | 14 | -
CASSLTRLEEETQYF | TRBJ2-5 | TRBV6-5 | few | 15 | -
CASSLNSGGARGVVEQFF | TRBJ2-1 | TRBV7-7 | - | 18 | TRBD2
CATSEGQEAEQYF | TRBJ2-7 | TRBV24-1 | - | 13 | TRBD1
CAIRSSYEQYF | TRBJ2-7 | TRBV10-3 | many | 11 | -
CASSMTSGGAAYEQYF | TRBJ2-7 | TRBV27 | few | 16 | TRBD2
CASSHFTGTPQKTQYF | TRBJ2-5 | TRBV4-2 | few | 16 | -
CASSQDLASGDEKLFF | TRBJ1-4 | TRBV4-2 | many | 16 | -
CASSFGTGASYEQYF | TRBJ2-7 | TRBV7-2 | many | 15 | TRBD1
CSVEQGTNIQYF | TRBJ2-4 | TRBV29-1 | - | 12 | -
CASSLAGGQSSNQPQHF | TRBJ1-5 | TRBV7-2 | few | 17 | -
CASSYSSRRGPDTQYF | TRBJ2-3 | TRBV6-6 | many | 16 | TRBD1
CASKGNSNQPQHF | TRBJ1-5 | TRBV12-3/TRBV12-4 | few | 13 | -
CASRYGGLALDTQYF | TRBJ2-3 | TRBV6-2/TRBV6-3 | - | 15 | TRBD2
CASSPAGHGYSNQPQHF | TRBJ1-5 | TRBV18 | few | 17 | -
CSVERGVHTDTQYF | TRBJ2-3 | TRBV29-1 | few | 14 | TRBD2
CATGTGDGNQPQHF | TRBJ1-5 | TRBV6-2/TRBV6-3 | - | 14 | TRBD1
CSAPDHTRSRTQYF | TRBJ2-3 | TRBV20-1 | - | 14 | -
CASSQDVSTTDTQYF | TRBJ2-3 | TRBV3-1 | few | 15 | -